This T cell receptor beta chain was sequenced in a study of naive and memory T cell subsets. There are many counts of this clonotype. The beta constant-region primer was an equimolar mix of two oligonucleotides covering TRBC1 and TRBC2. The ligated cDNA underwent four PCR rounds using SP2 and nested alpha and beta constant-region primers. TCRdb re-called the UMI-ligation and nested PCR reads with MiXCR, one entry per CDR3 protein. The table shows just over 80,000 distinct CDR3 sequences, with 9% occurring only once. This CDR3 is 12 amino acids long. This TCR was sampled from a human donor in good health. The specimen sequenced was naive CD8+ T cells from blood. V and J are TRBV21-1 and TRBJ2-7; no check of the table's D call, TRBD1, against the DNA was made. TRBV21-1 counts as a pseudogene. The CDR3: CASTQDGYEQYF. The CDR3, as DNA: TGTGCCAGCACACAGGACGGCTACGAGCAGTACTTC.